The rows below give T cell receptor beta chains drawn from one sample of a study of blood T cell repertoires in COVID-19. Here immunoSEQ multiplex PCR was the method, and the copy in TCRdb shows in-frame clones only, minus some. The table lists 50,000 to 65,000 clones, 80% to 90% of them singletons. Sequencing was carried out using peripheral blood. These receptors all come from a human donor in a cohort sampled during active COVID-19. CDR3s include the opening cysteine and the closing phenylalanine or tryptophan. The D gene is left open where the match is weak. The size of a clone is reported for some rows only, either as once, few or many, or as a class for expanded clones.

J gene	clone size	D gene	V gene	CDR3 protein	CDR3 DNA
TRBJ1-2	-	TRBD1	TRBV2	CASSDRGLLGYTF	TGTGCCAGCAGTGACAGGGGGCTTTTGGGCTACACCTTC
TRBJ2-7	-	-	TRBV27	CASNPSGFNYEQYF	TGTGCCAGCAACCCCTCGGGGTTTAACTACGAGCAGTACTTC
TRBJ2-2	-	-	TRBV7-6	CATRGGYAGELFF	TGTGCCACCCGCGGAGGATACGCCGGGGAGCTGTTTTTT
TRBJ2-5	-	-	TRBV5-1	CASGMGRAQETQYF	TGCGCCAGCGGGATGGGGCGTGCCCAAGAGACCCAGTACTTC
TRBJ1-5	-	-	TRBV9	CASSVDGGGQPQHF	TGTGCCAGCAGCGTAGATGGGGGGGGTCAGCCCCAGCATTTT
TRBJ1-5	-	TRBD1	TRBV19	CASSPTGSNQPQHF	TGTGCCAGTAGCCCGACAGGGTCCAATCAGCCCCAGCATTTT
TRBJ2-7	-	TRBD2	TRBV7-9	CASDGGGTSSYEQYF	TGTGCCAGCGACGGCGGGGGTACAAGCTCCTACGAGCAGTACTTC
TRBJ2-1	-	TRBD2	TRBV19	CASTPLTSGRPHEQFF	TGTGCCAGTACACCCCTGACTAGCGGGAGGCCGCATGAGCAGTTCTTC
TRBJ1-2	-	-	TRBV7-9	CASSPPGLLTYTF	TGTGCCAGCAGCCCACCAGGACTGTTAACCTACACCTTC
TRBJ2-1	-	TRBD2	TRBV18	CASSGSSGSFAEQFF	TGTGCCAGCTCAGGCTCCAGCGGGAGCTTTGCTGAGCAGTTCTTC
TRBJ2-2	-	-	TRBV28	CASRVLAGELFF	TGTGCCAGCAGGGTATTAGCCGGGGAGCTGTTTTTT
TRBJ2-7	medium-sized	TRBD2	TRBV6-1	CASSDGGGPYEQYF	TGTGCCAGCAGTGACGGGGGGGGGCCGTACGAGCAGTACTTC
TRBJ1-2	-	-	TRBV10-3	CAISESAYNYGYTF	TGTGCCATCAGTGAGTCAGCGTACAACTATGGCTACACCTTC
TRBJ2-6	few	-	TRBV4-2	CASSETYSGANVLTF	TGTGCCAGCAGCGAAACTTACTCTGGGGCCAACGTCCTGACTTTC
TRBJ2-3	-	-	TRBV14	CASSQIRGGPSTDTQYF	TGTGCCAGCAGCCAAATCCGGGGTGGGCCTAGCACAGATACGCAGTATTTT
TRBJ1-1	-	TRBD1	TRBV5-5	CASSLAGAGGYTEAFF	TGTGCCAGCAGCTTGGCAGGGGCAGGGGGCTACACTGAAGCTTTCTTT
TRBJ1-1	-	-	TRBV28	CASSTRGGSTEAFF	TGTGCCAGCAGTACAAGGGGGGGGAGCACTGAAGCTTTCTTT
TRBJ2-2	few	TRBD2	TRBV6-5	CASSFERGPTGELFF	TGTGCCAGCAGTTTCGAGCGGGGACCCACCGGGGAGCTGTTTTTT
TRBJ2-1	-	-	TRBV5-1	CASSLIGEGEQFF	TGCGCCAGCAGCTTGATTGGTGAGGGTGAGCAGTTCTTC
TRBJ1-5	few	-	TRBV7-9	CASSLGSGGNQPQHF	TGTGCCAGCAGCTTAGGTTCAGGCGGCAATCAGCCCCAGCATTTT
TRBJ1-6	-	-	TRBV4-2	CASSQGRDSPLHF	TGTGCCAGCAGCCAAGGGAGGGATTCACCCCTCCACTTT
TRBJ2-7	-	TRBD1	TRBV20-1	CSASEGAGTYEQYF	TGCAGTGCTAGTGAGGGGGCGGGCACCTACGAGCAGTACTTC
TRBJ2-2	few	TRBD1	TRBV5-1	CASSFGDRLTGELFF	TGCGCCAGCAGCTTCGGGGACAGGCTCACCGGGGAGCTGTTTTTT
TRBJ2-5	-	TRBD2	TRBV30	CASLASGQETQYF	TGTGCCTCCCTGGCTAGCGGCCAAGAGACCCAGTACTTC
TRBJ2-1	-	TRBD2	TRBV9	CASSVLRDRALAGTGNEQFF	TGTGCCAGCAGCGTACTGCGAGACAGAGCACTAGCGGGGACGGGCAATGAGCAGTTCTTC
TRBJ1-4	-	TRBD1	TRBV7-8	CASSLRDRRNEKLFF	TGTGCCAGCAGCCTCCGGGACAGGAGGAATGAAAAACTGTTTTTT
TRBJ1-2	-	-	TRBV6-6	CASSSTGNYGYTF	TGTGCCAGCAGTTCAACAGGGAACTATGGCTACACCTTC
TRBJ2-2	-	TRBD1	TRBV19	CASSIGRGHTGELFF	TGTGCCAGTAGTATAGGCAGGGGGCACACCGGGGAGCTGTTTTTT
TRBJ2-5	-	TRBD1	TRBV14	CASSQHRGTETQYF	TGTGCCAGCAGCCAACACAGGGGGACAGAGACCCAGTACTTC
TRBJ2-3	-	-	TRBV7-8	CASSYNTDTQYF	TGTGCCAGCAGCTACAACACAGATACGCAGTATTTT
TRBJ1-1	-	-	TRBV2	CASSFGRGEAFF	TGTGCCAGCAGTTTTGGACGGGGTGAAGCTTTCTTT
TRBJ1-2	-	-	TRBV15	CATSRGVKGPGGYTF	TGTGCCACCAGCAGAGGGGTTAAGGGGCCGGGTGGCTACACCTTC
TRBJ2-1	-	TRBD2	TRBV5-1	CASSLDAGGRSYNEQFF	TGCGCCAGCAGCTTGGATGCGGGAGGACGCTCCTACAATGAGCAGTTCTTC
TRBJ1-5	-	-	TRBV3-1/TRBV3-2	CASSQGGYQPQHF	TGTGCCAGCAGCCAAGGGGGCTACCAGCCCCAGCATTTT
TRBJ2-3	once	TRBD1	TRBV11-2	CASSLRQGGAQYF	TGTGCCAGCAGCTTAAGACAGGGGGGGGCGCAGTATTTT
TRBJ1-1	-	-	TRBV5-4	CASSNFQGPGTEAFF	TGTGCCAGCAGCAACTTCCAGGGTCCGGGCACTGAAGCTTTCTTT
TRBJ2-4	-	-	TRBV28	CASSPGFWAKNIQYF	TGTGCCAGCAGCCCAGGGTTCTGGGCCAAAAACATTCAGTACTTC
TRBJ1-6	-	-	TRBV18	CASSPHRDNSPLHF	TGTGCCAGCTCACCCCACAGGGATAATTCACCCCTCCACTTT
TRBJ2-2	few	TRBD2	TRBV11-2	CASSLGHSGAGELFF	TGTGCCAGCAGCTTAGGCCACAGCGGGGCCGGGGAGCTGTTTTTT
TRBJ1-3	-	-	TRBV27	CASSLGGSGNTIYF	TGTGCCAGCAGTTTGGGGGGCTCTGGAAACACCATATATTTT
TRBJ2-7	few	-	TRBV7-8	CASSPHRATYEQYF	TGTGCCAGCAGCCCCCACAGGGCTACCTACGAGCAGTACTTC
TRBJ2-3	-	TRBD2	TRBV5-1	CASAPSGSLADTQYF	TGCGCCAGCGCCCCTAGCGGGAGTCTCGCAGATACGCAGTATTTT
TRBJ2-5	-	TRBD1	TRBV6-6	CASRNAGTGGQETQYF	TGTGCCAGCAGGAATGCCGGGACAGGGGGCCAAGAGACCCAGTACTTC
TRBJ1-1	-	TRBD1	TRBV5-4	CASSFTGGSTEAFF	TGTGCCAGCAGCTTTACAGGGGGCAGTACTGAAGCTTTCTTT
TRBJ1-5	few	-	TRBV15	CATSTGYDQPQHF	TGTGCCACCAGCACAGGGTACGATCAGCCCCAGCATTTT
TRBJ1-2	-	TRBD1	TRBV5-8	CASSKTGGTLGYTF	TGTGCCAGCAGCAAGACAGGGGGAACCCTTGGCTACACCTTC
TRBJ1-2	-	-	TRBV10-3	CAISESGYGYTF	TGTGCCATCAGTGAGTCCGGCTATGGCTACACCTTC
TRBJ2-1	few	TRBD2	TRBV5-6	CASSAGTRILLPSYNEQFF	TGTGCCAGCAGCGCCGGGACTAGAATCCTCCTACCCTCCTACAATGAGCAGTTCTTC
TRBJ2-5	-	-	TRBV20-1	CSASDYWETQYF	TGCAGTGCGAGTGACTATTGGGAGACCCAGTACTTC
TRBJ1-1	-	-	TRBV10-3	CATKRRANTEAFF	TGTGCCACCAAGAGGAGGGCGAACACTGAAGCTTTCTTT
TRBJ2-5	-	TRBD1	TRBV4-2	CASSPNRGRETQYF	TGTGCCAGCAGCCCGAACAGGGGACGAGAGACCCAGTACTTC
TRBJ2-5	-	TRBD1	TRBV7-8	CASSLRTGVMETQYF	TGTGCCAGCAGCCTCAGGACAGGGGTCATGGAGACCCAGTACTTC
TRBJ2-7	-	TRBD2	TRBV6-6	CASSRTSGRAYEQYF	TGTGCCAGCAGTCGGACTAGCGGGAGGGCCTACGAGCAGTACTTC
TRBJ1-1	once	-	TRBV18	CASSSMNTEAFF	TGTGCCAGCTCAAGCATGAACACTGAAGCTTTCTTT
TRBJ1-2	few	TRBD1	TRBV6-5	CASRKTGLGYGYTF	TGTGCCAGCAGAAAGACAGGGCTGGGCTATGGCTACACCTTC